This T cell receptor beta chain comes out of a study of blood T cell repertoires in COVID-19. Study information: COVID-19 samples, acute and convalescent, were from the United States, Italy and Spain. The cDNA or gDNA used as material had been derived from T cells, B-cell-depleted T cells, or PBMCs.

Authors' data handling: Amplifying reference gene primers gave estimates of nucleated cell counts. Produced via immunoSEQ multiplex PCR; TCRdb's table is partial and in-frame only. D and trimming were read from the DNA, whereas the V and J calls and clone size are those reported in that table. The profile shows around 150,000 clones, 65% to 85% of them singletons. The CDR3 consists of 15 residues. Germline V lookup: CDR1 SGHRS, CDR2 YFSETQ. V lost 0 bases, J lost 3 bases, and 5 bases stayed unmatched. The TCR originated in a woman older than 75 with acute or convalescent COVID-19. Sequencing was done on a sample of peripheral blood. The chain employs TRBV5-1 and TRBJ1-1, with TRBD1 matching 7 bases. CDR3 sequence reads: CASSLAFQGDTEAFF. The CDR3 DNA follows: TGCGCCAGCAGCTTGGCATTCCAGGGGGACACTGAAGCTTTCTTT.